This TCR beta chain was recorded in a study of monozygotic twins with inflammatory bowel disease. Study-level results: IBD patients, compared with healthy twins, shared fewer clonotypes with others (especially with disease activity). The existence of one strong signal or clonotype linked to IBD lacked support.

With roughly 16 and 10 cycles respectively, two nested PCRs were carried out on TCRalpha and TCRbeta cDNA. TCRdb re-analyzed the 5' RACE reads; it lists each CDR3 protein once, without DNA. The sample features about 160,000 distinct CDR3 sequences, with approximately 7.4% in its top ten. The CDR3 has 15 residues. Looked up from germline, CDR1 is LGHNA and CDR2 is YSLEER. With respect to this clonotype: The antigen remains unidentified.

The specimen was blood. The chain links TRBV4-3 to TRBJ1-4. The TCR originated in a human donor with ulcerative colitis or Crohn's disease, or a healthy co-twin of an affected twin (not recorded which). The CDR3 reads CASSQDRGSGEKLFF.